This T cell receptor beta chain came from a study of blood T cell repertoires in COVID-19 (dated by TCRdb to 2018 to 2020). A note on the overall study: Samples covering the acute and convalescent phases of COVID-19 were provided by collaborators in the United States, Italy and Spain. The material from the prospective study consisted of cDNA or gDNA derived from T cells, B-cell-depleted T cells, or PBMCs. Deeply sampled blood TCRbeta repertoires from subjects exposed to, actively infected with, or recovered from COVID-19 were included in the dataset. The repertoires were released in a freely available public database meant as a resource for research on the immune response to SARS-CoV-2. The samples were drawn from the first 160 participants of the ongoing ImmuneRACE study and from about 1,200 subjects provided by 6 global collaborators. A de-identified subject ID, COVID-19 status, age in years and sex were almost always included in the sample metadata. Where HLA class I and class II types were available, the types were taken from metadata supplied by the sample provider, not from assay-based typing.

Samples from volunteer blood donors who had recovered from COVID-19 were contributed by a second Seattle source. The collaborating institutions used their own protocols to collect whole blood in K2EDTA tubes. Collaborator samples were shipped for TCRbeta analysis as frozen whole blood, isolated PBMCs, or DNA extracted from either sample type. This clone was found a few times. Which antigen it targets is not known. No much larger clone exists at a distance of one base, and base qualities are not known. Overall study outcomes, separate from this receptor: The quantity of clinical and demographic metadata differed by source and by participant and was supplied without curation.

The immunoSEQ Assay, a bias-controlled multiplex PCR, was used to amplify TCRbeta CDR3 regions from genomic DNA. Per the source publication's procedure: The number of nucleated cells in each sample was estimated from the amplification of reference gene primers within the assay. To quantify the absolute abundance of each unique TCRbeta CDR3 rearrangement, sequence reads were collapsed and filtered. For each sample, productive Simpson clonality was calculated by taking the square root of Simpson's diversity index across productive rearrangements. TCRdb retrieved this table from immuneACCESS and kept in-frame rearrangements only. Not all clones are present; in checked studies, unresolved V genes account for under half, and no reason is known for the remainder. V and J calls and clone size are given by that table; D and trimming were obtained from the DNA. The table for this sample lists some 280,000 clones; 75% to 90% of them were counted only once. The leading ten clones occupy roughly 0.96% of the sample.

CDR1 and CDR2 are read off the germline V gene as KGHSH and LQKENI. The CDR3 numbers 13 residues from cysteine through phenylalanine. Only the CDR3 part of the read is kept: 39 bases, read in frame from the first base. Germline trimming amounts to 3 bases on V and 6 bases on J, with 4 as the count of junction bases outside the gene matches. The V and J genes are TRBV18 and TRBJ1-1; TRBD1 lines up with 7 middle nucleotides. Sequencing used peripheral blood. This clonotype was obtained from a woman aged 40 to 50 who had recovered from COVID-19. The CDR3 region has the sequence CASSPGQRPEAFF. At the DNA level, the sequence is TGTGCCAGCTCACCGGGACAGCGGCCTGAAGCTTTCTTT.